A single sample gave rise to the 20 T cell receptor beta chains below, sequenced in a study of radiation and T cells in renal cell carcinoma. Measured with immunoSEQ multiplex PCR; TCRdb has only the in-frame clones, and not every one. This table holds about 160,000 clones, roughly nine tenths found once. Time point denoted: baseline pretreatment blood. Treatment specified: 15 Gy SBRT to primary tumor, nephrectomy 4 weeks later. The specimen was blood, collected from a patient whose treatment included radiotherapy and nephrectomy. These receptors all come from a woman in her 70s with renal cell carcinoma.

This clone is a singleton in its sample. The genes are TRBV7-9 and TRBJ1-1, with TRBD1 matching over 9 bases. J gave up 4 bases and V 5 bases, and 2 bases lay outside the gene matches. Germline V lookup: CDR1 SEHNR, CDR2 FQNEAQ (reference sequence). CDR3 size: 13 residues. CDR3 DNA: TGTGCCAGCAGCGGGACAGGGTTCACTGAAGCTTTCTTT. This encodes CASSGTGFTEAFF.

This clone was counted between two and nine times. The chain carries TRBV7-2 and TRBJ2-1; the D gene is possibly TRBD2 (6 bases). The germline CDR1 and CDR2 sequences are SGHTA and FQGNSA. The CDR3 totals 14 residues. Deletions cut 3 bases from V and 8 bases from J, with 14 bases between. The CDR3 DNA reads TGTGCCAGCAGCTTTGGAGGGGCAGGGCATGAGCAGTTCTTC. Protein product: CASSFGGAGHEQFF.

The J gene is TRBJ1-2, the V gene TRBV27, with 10 positions matching TRBD1. Germline V gene sequence: CDR1 MNHEY, CDR2 SMNVEV (reference sequence). J lost 13 bases, V lost 5 bases, and 10 bases had no gene match. The CDR3 runs to 13 residues. The CDR3 region is CASSRLPGQGSTF. Written as DNA, the CDR3 is TGTGCCAGCAGTCGCCTTCCGGGACAGGGGAGCACCTTC.

This clone was observed a handful of times. The rearrangement links TRBV7-2 to TRBJ1-1, with D maybe TRBD1 (5 bases). CDR3 size: 14 residues. V was cut by 3 bases and J by 0 bases, with 8 bases left in between. The V gene's germline CDR1 is SGHTA and CDR2 FQGNSA. CDR3 region: CASSFGGMNTEAFF. In nucleotides, the CDR3 is TGTGCCAGCAGCTTCGGGGGGATGAACACTGAAGCTTTCTTT.

The rearrangement joins TRBV19 to TRBJ1-1, with D possibly matching TRBD1 (5 bases). The CDR3 contains 15 residues. V was cut by 3 bases and J by 1 base, with 12 bases left in between. Germline V gene sequence: CDR1 LNHDA, CDR2 SQIVND (reference sequence). CDR3 sequence: CASSIGHLGNTEAFF. The CDR3 region has the DNA TGTGCCAGTAGTATTGGACATCTAGGGAACACTGAAGCTTTCTTT.

This chain joins TRBV11-3 and TRBJ2-7; D is tentatively TRBD1 or TRBD2 (5 bases each). This CDR3 contains 15 residues. The V and J ends lost 6 bases and 0 bases respectively, with 15 bases between them. The germline CDR1 and CDR2 sequences are SGHNT and YENEEA. The CDR3 region is CASRQTGRNSYEQYF. CDR3 sequence (DNA): TGTGCCAGCAGACAAACGGGACGGAACTCCTACGAGCAGTACTTC.

V usage is TRBV19 and J usage is TRBJ2-3, with a tentative D call TRBD1 (5 bases). CDR3 size: 13 residues. Deletions cut 11 bases from V and 1 base from J, with 13 bases between. CDR1 is LNHDA and CDR2 is SQIVND in the germline V gene (reference sequence). The DNA for the CDR3 is TGTGCCTCCCAGGGCAGGGGCACAGATACGCAGTATTTT. Protein product: CASQGRGTDTQYF.

The chain has TRBV7-8 and TRBJ2-5; no definite D call. This CDR3 has 15 amino acids. Germline CDR1 is SGHVS and CDR2 is FQNEAQ. V gave up 2 bases and J gave up 1 base, with 11 bases separating them. The CDR3: CASSLRKLSQETQYF. The DNA for the CDR3 is TGTGCCAGCAGCTTAAGGAAACTAAGCCAAGAGACCCAGTACTTC. The complete variable domain, with remaining parts taken from reference TRBV7-8 and TRBJ2-5, reads GAGVSQSPRYKVAKRGQDVALRCDPISGHVSLFWYQQALGQGPEFLTYFQNEAQLDKSGLPSDRFFAERPEGSVSTLKIQRTQQEDSAVYLCASSLRKLSQETQYFGPGTRLLVL.

The genes are TRBV14 and TRBJ2-7; the D gene is possibly TRBD2 (5 bases). CDR1 SGHDN and CDR2 FVKESK come from the germline V gene. This CDR3 has 14 residues. The V end lost 0 bases, the J end lost 0 bases, and 6 bases lay between the germline ends. The CDR3 here is CASSQESGSYEQYF. The CDR3 DNA reads as TGTGCCAGCAGCCAAGAGAGCGGCTCCTACGAGCAGTACTTC.

The chain has TRBV30 and TRBJ1-1; tentatively, D is TRBD1 (6 bases). Germline V gene data show CDR1 as GTSNPN and CDR2 as SVGIG (reference sequence). The CDR3 covers 14 residues. Trimming took 4 bases from V and 3 from J, leaving 15 bases between them. The CDR3 loop reads CAWNGHRVDTEAFF. CDR3 nucleotide sequence: TGTGCCTGGAACGGGCACAGGGTGGACACTGAAGCTTTCTTT.

The V and J genes are TRBV28 and TRBJ2-6, with TRBD1 as a possible D gene (5 bases). Trimming shortened V by 6 bases and J by 0 bases, and 9 bases separated the two germline ends. The CDR3 is 15 residues long. Germline CDR1 reads MDHEN; CDR2 reads SYDVKM. The CDR3 protein is CASSSDSSGANVLTF. CDR3 nucleotide sequence: TGTGCCAGCAGCTCTGACAGCTCTGGGGCCAACGTCCTGACTTTC.

J is TRBJ2-3 and V is TRBV19, with 10 bases fitting TRBD1. Germline-derived CDR1 and CDR2 are LNHDA and SQIVND (reference sequence). This CDR3 has 16 amino acids. Unmatched junction bases numbered 2, after V lost 1 base and J lost 1 base. CDR3 nucleotide sequence: TGTGCCAGTAGTATAGGTGGGACAGGGGGCACAGATACGCAGTATTTT. This sequence encodes CASSIGGTGGTDTQYF.

V and J are TRBV13 and TRBJ2-7; TRBD2 is a possible D gene (7 bases). Trimming removed 5 bases from V and 6 bases from J, with 14 bases in between. The CDR3 contains 13 residues. Germline V lookup: CDR1 PRHDT, CDR2 FYEKMQ (reference sequence). The CDR3 reads CASSRGAGGEQYF. In DNA form, the CDR3 reads TGTGCCAGCAGCCGGGGGGCCGGTGGCGAGCAGTACTTC.

This sequence joins TRBV19 and TRBJ2-7, with D perhaps TRBD1 (6 bases). The length of the CDR3 is 14 residues. Trimming removed 1 base at V and 4 bases at J, with 11 bases between. The germline CDR1 and CDR2 sequences are LNHDA and SQIVND (reference sequence). The CDR3 sequence: CASSIGGQLYEQYF. The DNA for the CDR3 is TGTGCCAGTAGTATAGGCGGACAGTTATACGAGCAGTACTTC.

The chain joins TRBV5-6 to TRBJ1-5; D unclear. The CDR3 loop spans 17 amino acids. Germline CDR1 SGHDT, CDR2 YYEEEE. V was clipped by 1 base and J by 0 bases, with 14 bases between them. CDR3 bases: TGTGCCAGCAGCTTGATGGGCAGACCTGATAGCAATCAGCCCCAGCATTTT. Residues: CASSLMGRPDSNQPQHF.

V usage is TRBV6-6 and J usage is TRBJ2-7; the D gene is possibly TRBD1 (5 bases). The CDR3 runs to 14 residues. Per germline, CDR1 MNHNY and CDR2 SVGAGI (reference sequence). Trimming cost V 3 bases and J 2 bases, with 11 bases left between them. The CDR3 sequence is CASSYKGPTYEQYF. The CDR3, as DNA: TGTGCCAGCAGTTATAAGGGGCCAACCTACGAGCAGTACTTC.

The V and J genes are TRBV6-6 and TRBJ1-4; no clear D gene. The CDR3 totals 15 residues. Germline-derived CDR1 and CDR2 are MNHNY and SVGAGI (reference sequence). The ends were cut back, 5 bases at V and 5 bases at J, with 15 bases in the middle. CDR3 bases: TGTGCCAGCAGTATCCTAGGACTGACCAATGAAAAACTGTTTTTT. Residues: CASSILGLTNEKLFF.

The chain employs TRBV5-1 and TRBJ2-5; 7 bases map to TRBD2. Germline V gene lookup returns CDR1 SGHRS and CDR2 YFSETQ. This CDR3 has 15 residues. Trimming removed 1 base from V and 2 bases from J; junction bases left unmatched: 5. The CDR3 DNA is TGCGCCAGCAGCTTGCGGTCTAGCGGTCAAGAGACCCAGTACTTC. Translating gives CASSLRSSGQETQYF.

The V call is TRBV7-6, the J call TRBJ1-4, with D perhaps matching TRBD1 (5 bases). The CDR3 is 16 amino acids. The V end was cut by 4 bases, the J end by 6 bases, with 18 bases between. CDR1 is SGHVS and CDR2 is FNYEAQ in the germline V gene. CDR3 protein: CASSSGPSRRDEKLFF. The CDR3 bases are TGTGCCAGCAGCTCAGGGCCGTCCAGGAGGGATGAAAAACTGTTTTTT.

The chain joins TRBV27 to TRBJ2-7, with TRBD2 matching over 8 bases. Germline CDR1 reads MNHEY; CDR2 reads SMNVEV (reference sequence). V gave up 7 bases and J gave up 3 bases; unmatched junction bases: 8. This CDR3 is built from 14 residues. CDR3 loop: CASTLSSGGYEQYF. CDR3 bases: TGTGCCAGCACCCTGTCCAGCGGGGGCTACGAGCAGTACTTC.